This entry features one T cell receptor (beta chain) sequence. This CDR3 spans 14 amino acids. The V gene's germline CDR1 is KGHDR and CDR2 SFDVKD. The V and J ends lost 4 bases and 7 bases respectively, with 13 bases between them. The sample belongs to a study of control samples from healthy donors and cancer patients. Sequencing was performed with immunoSEQ multiplex PCR; in TCRdb, only in-frame clones are kept and a portion is missing. The sample consists of 120,000 or so clones, around 89% of them appearing once. The clonotype was recovered from a man aged 45 to 65 in good health. The chain uses TRBV24-1 and TRBJ2-1; D is perhaps TRBD2 (6 bases). The sample taken for sequencing was blood. CDR3 in amino acids: CATSDYGGWNEQFF. For the CDR3, the DNA is TGTGCCACCAGTGACTACGGGGGTTGGAATGAGCAGTTCTTC.